The 15 T cell receptor beta chains in this list originate from one sample, sequenced in a study of graft-versus-host responses after intestinal transplantation. These receptors lack a known antigen. The protocol was immunoSEQ multiplex PCR, while the TCRdb copy is restricted to in-frame clones and leaves out a portion. The sample lists approximately 120,000 clones; around nine tenths were seen once. Here the sequenced sample was unstimulated CD4+ T cells sorted from spleen or lymph node cells, taken before intestinal transplant. The receptors were sampled from a human donor who received an intestinal transplant.

The genes are TRBV18 and TRBJ1-6; D unclear. The germline CDR1 and CDR2 sequences are KGHSH and LQKENI. The V end lost 2 bases, the J end lost 8 bases, and 10 bases lay between the germline ends. The CDR3 runs 14 residues. For the CDR3, the DNA is TGTGCCAGCTCACCAACACGCGGGGATTCACCCCTCCACTTT. Amino acids: CASSPTRGDSPLHF.

This clone has only a few counts. The rearrangement joins TRBV7-9 to TRBJ1-5; TRBD1 matches 8 bases. The CDR3 runs to 14 residues. The ends lost 3 bases at V and 4 bases at J; junction bases unmatched: 2. CDR1 is SEHNR, CDR2 FQNEAQ, per germline (reference sequence). The DNA for the CDR3 is TGTGCCAGCAGCTTGGGACAGGCAAATCAGCCCCAGCATTTT. Its translation is CASSLGQANQPQHF. Full variable domain (missing parts from reference TRBV7-9 and TRBJ1-5): DTGVSQNPRHKITKRGQNVTFRCDPISEHNRLYWYRQTLGQGPEFLTYFQNEAQLEKSRLLSDRFSAERPKGSFSTLEIQRTEQGDSAMYLCASSLGQANQPQHFGDGTRLSIL.

The genes are TRBV9 and TRBJ2-2; either TRBD1 or TRBD2 may fit D (5 bases each). The CDR3 consists of 15 residues. Per germline, CDR1 SGDLS and CDR2 YYNGEE. Trimming left V 4 bases short and J 0 bases short, with 10 bases between. DNA of the CDR3: TGTGCCAGCAGCTGGGGGACGGCGAACACCGGGGAGCTGTTTTTT. The encoded protein is CASSWGTANTGELFF.

The V call is TRBV18, the J call TRBJ1-1, with D perhaps TRBD1 (5 bases). Germline values: CDR1 KGHSH, CDR2 LQKENI. V dropped 8 bases and J dropped 3 bases, with 10 bases sitting between them. The CDR3 consists of 12 residues. The CDR3 sequence is CASAGEYTEAFF. The CDR3 DNA follows: TGTGCCAGCGCGGGGGAGTACACTGAAGCTTTCTTT.

The gene calls are TRBV30 and TRBJ2-2; no firm D call. The V and J ends lost 6 bases and 0 bases respectively, with 14 bases between them. This CDR3 is built from 15 residues. Germline V gives CDR1 GTSNPN, CDR2 SVGIG (reference sequence). The DNA for the CDR3 is TGTGCCTGTAAGACCGGGCCAGCGAACACCGGGGAGCTGTTTTTT. Residues: CACKTGPANTGELFF. The full variable domain, rest sourced from reference TRBV30 and TRBJ2-2, is SQTIHQWPATLVQPVGSPLSLECTVEGTSNPNLYWYRQAAGRGLQLLFYSVGIGQISSEVPQNLSASRPQDRQFILSSKKLLLSDSGFYLCACKTGPANTGELFFGEGSRLTVL.

This chain joins TRBV6-6 and TRBJ2-1, with D tentatively TRBD1 (6 bases). The CDR3 sequence is 12 residues long. Germline V gene sequence: CDR1 MNHNY, CDR2 SVGAGI (reference sequence). V gave up 6 bases and J gave up 4 bases, with 7 bases separating them. The CDR3 sequence is CASSGQYNEQFF. The CDR3 DNA sequence: TGTGCCAGCAGCGGACAGTACAATGAGCAGTTCTTC.

A few counts support this clone. This chain links TRBV7-3 with TRBJ2-1; the D call may be TRBD1 or TRBD2 (6 bases each). The CDR3 is 16 residues long. Trimming shortened V by 0 bases and J by 0 bases, and 9 bases separated the two germline ends. Germline values: CDR1 SGHTA, CDR2 FQGTGA. As DNA, the CDR3 is TGTGCCAGCAGCTTAACAGGGGGGAGCTCCTACAATGAGCAGTTCTTC. It yields the protein CASSLTGGSSYNEQFF.

V is TRBV10-1 and J is TRBJ2-3; D gene uncertain. Trimming stripped 5 bases from V and 10 bases from J, with 13 bases between. Germline V gene sequence: CDR1 WNHNN, CDR2 SYGVQD (reference sequence). The CDR3 is 12 residues long. The CDR3 region is CASSPGPGSQYF. CDR3 in DNA: TGCGCCAGCAGTCCAGGACCCGGTTCGCAGTATTTT.

This rearrangement joins TRBV4-1 to TRBJ2-1; 11 bases match TRBD1. V was clipped by 2 bases and J by 7 bases; unmatched bases: 4. The CDR3 covers 15 residues. CDR1 is MGHRA and CDR2 is YSYEKL in the germline V gene. The CDR3 DNA reads as TGCGCCAGCAGCCAACCCCGGGACAGGGGGAATGAGCAGTTCTTC. Protein sequence: CASSQPRDRGNEQFF.

V usage is TRBV27 and J usage is TRBJ1-6, with D possibly matching TRBD1 (6 bases). CDR3 size: 15 residues. V was clipped by 4 bases and J by 7 bases, with 14 bases between them. CDR1 MNHEY and CDR2 SMNVEV come from the germline V gene (reference sequence). The CDR3 nucleotides are TGTGCCAGCAGTTGGGGGCCCAACTCGAATTCACCCCTCCACTTT. It is translated as CASSWGPNSNSPLHF.

The chain joins TRBV7-9 to TRBJ2-5, with D possibly being TRBD1 (5 bases). With 5 bases removed from V and 2 bases from J, the gap between germline ends came to 12 bases. Germline V gene data show CDR1 as SEHNR and CDR2 as FQNEAQ (reference sequence). The CDR3 contains 14 residues. The CDR3 region is CASSMTVQQETQYF. DNA for the CDR3: TGTGCCAGCAGCATGACAGTTCAGCAAGAGACCCAGTACTTC.

J is TRBJ2-3 and V is TRBV27, with 9 positions matching TRBD1. V shed 5 bases, J shed 1 base, and the junction held 7 bases outside the gene matches. Germline assignment: CDR1 MNHEY and CDR2 SMNVEV (reference sequence). CDR3 size: 16 residues. This CDR3 reads CASSRGTGMGTDTQYF. CDR3 DNA: TGTGCCAGCAGTCGTGGGACAGGGATGGGCACAGATACGCAGTATTTT.

The chain links TRBV29-1 to TRBJ2-1, with no clear D. Germline-derived CDR1 and CDR2 are SQVTM and ANQGSEA. Trimming shortened V by 7 bases and J by 6 bases, and 16 bases separated the two germline ends. This CDR3 is built from 13 residues. This chain's CDR3 is CSANTILINEQFF. The CDR3, as DNA: TGCAGCGCTAATACCATACTAATCAATGAGCAGTTCTTC.

This chain links TRBV11-2 with TRBJ2-1; D is perhaps TRBD2 (6 bases). From germline, CDR1 is SGHAT and CDR2 FQNNGV. V lost 1 base and J lost 6, with 25 bases in between. This CDR3 is 19 amino acids long. CDR3 protein: CASSLGPSAGFLKGNEQFF. As DNA, the CDR3 is TGTGCCAGCAGCTTAGGCCCATCGGCGGGGTTCTTGAAAGGCAATGAGCAGTTCTTC.

The rearrangement links TRBV7-9 to TRBJ2-7; TRBD2 agrees at 12 bases. The V and J ends lost 6 bases and 6 bases, in that order; junction bases with no gene match: 3. The CDR3 is 13 amino acids. In germline, CDR1 is SEHNR, CDR2 FQNEAQ (reference sequence). Written as DNA, the CDR3 is TGTGCCAGCAGACTAGCGGGGGGAACCGAGCAGTACTTC. Its translation: CASRLAGGTEQYF. Full variable domain (remainder filled in from reference TRBV7-9 and TRBJ2-7): DTGVSQNPRHKITKRGQNVTFRCDPISEHNRLYWYRQTLGQGPEFLTYFQNEAQLEKSRLLSDRFSAERPKGSFSTLEIQRTEQGDSAMYLCASRLAGGTEQYFGPGTRLTVT.